This T cell receptor (beta chain) was documented in a study of cytomegalovirus exposure and HLA in healthy donors. Each donor was nominally healthy when sampled (though unrecorded immune exposures were likely). Study results and caveats: Sequence variants that were highly shared formed a cluster that was likely a sequencing artifact. There were several of the most significant clusters that appeared linked to common viral pathogens in a later analysis.

This clone was observed a few times. As yet, its antigen is unknown. Losses at the gene ends were 3 bases for V and 7 bases for J; bases not matched to a gene: 4. This CDR3 has 14 amino acids. Per the germline V gene, CDR1 is SGHRS and CDR2 is YFSETQ. 60 Vbeta and 13 Jbeta primers were used in PCR. Only in-frame clones appear in the TCRdb table, and some are missing; sequencing was by immunoSEQ multiplex PCR. The table lists 40,000 to 55,000 clones, 70% to 80% of them singletons, with 2.5% to 3% in the top ten. Input material: PBMCs. This clonotype was sampled from a woman aged 40-49 years in good health and CMV-seropositive. The rearrangement uses TRBV5-1 and TRBJ2-2, with TRBD1 matching 9 bases. The CDR3 sequence is CASSWDRADGELFF. CDR3 nucleotides: TGCGCCAGCAGCTGGGACAGGGCCGACGGGGAGCTGTTTTTT.